This T cell receptor beta chain was profiled in a study of blood T cell repertoires in COVID-19. The wider study: Specimens from acute and convalescent COVID-19 originated in the United States, Italy and Spain.

The CDR3 contains 20 residues. TCRdb keeps only in-frame clones here, not all; method: immunoSEQ multiplex PCR. The data contain tens of thousands of clones, over 75% of them singletons. Sequencing was carried out using peripheral blood. The origin of this receptor is a human donor with active COVID-19. The donor label of this sample is uncertain. The rearrangement joins TRBV21-1 to TRBJ2-7; the DNA was not compared with TRBD2, the D call given in the table. TRBV21-1 is a known pseudogene. CDR3: CASSKGERGAEIEISYEQYF. In DNA, the CDR3 is TGTGCCAGCAGCAAAGGTGAGCGGGGGGCCGAAATAGAAATCTCCTACGAGCAGTACTTC.